The 9 T cell receptor beta chains reported below all come from one sample, sequenced in a study of beta chain features in type 1 diabetes. Of the isolated RNA, all was reverse transcribed, and so the sequenced material was expressed TCRB transcripts. TCRdb's copy holds only in-frame clones and misses some; the assay was immunoSEQ multiplex PCR. The table shows about 130,000 clones, with around a tenth occurring only once. The sequenced material came from central memory CD4+ T cells from blood. The receptors originated from a young man in good health.

The chain is built from TRBV18 and TRBJ1-6; TRBD1 is a possible D gene (6 bases). V dropped 6 bases and J dropped 5 bases, with 11 bases sitting between them. The CDR3 contains 14 residues. Germline-derived CDR1 and CDR2 are KGHSH and LQKENI. DNA of the CDR3: TGTGCCAGCTCCTGGGACACGAATAATTCACCCCTCCACTTT. Its translation: CASSWDTNNSPLHF.

This chain joins TRBV6-4 and TRBJ1-2; 8 nucleotides line up with TRBD1. The junction had 12 bases not matched to a gene; V was cut back by 2 bases and J by 4 bases. Germline loops: CDR1 MRHNA, CDR2 SNTAGT. This CDR3 has 17 amino acids. This CDR3 is CASSDTDRVPPVYGYTF. The CDR3 bases are TGTGCCAGCAGTGACACGGACAGGGTTCCTCCCGTCTATGGCTACACCTTC.

This sequence joins TRBV19 and TRBJ2-1; 14 nucleotides line up with TRBD2. V lost 9 bases to trimming and J lost 8 bases; unmatched junction nucleotides: 9. The CDR3 runs to 15 residues. Germline V gene data show CDR1 as LNHDA and CDR2 as SQIVND (reference sequence). The CDR3 region is CARRLAGGEIDEQFF. The CDR3 DNA reads TGTGCCAGACGACTAGCGGGGGGGGAAATCGATGAGCAGTTCTTC.

This clone was detected a few times. The chain uses TRBV6-6 and TRBJ1-5; D is ambiguous. Germline V CDR1 and CDR2: MNHNY, SVGAGI (reference sequence). This CDR3 contains 14 residues. The V gene lost 5 bases and the J gene lost 0 bases, with 8 bases spanning the gap. This CDR3 is CASSIEYSNQPQHF. DNA of the CDR3: TGTGCCAGCAGTATAGAGTATAGCAATCAGCCCCAGCATTTT.

This clone has more than one count but fewer than ten. The V call is TRBV19, the J call TRBJ1-4, with 9 bases that match TRBD1. Germline CDR1 is LNHDA and CDR2 is SQIVND (reference sequence). The CDR3 runs to 13 residues. The junction had 2 bases not matched to a gene; V was cut back by 5 bases and J by 7 bases. Here the CDR3 DNA reads TGTGCCAGTAGTGGGACAGGGAGTGAAAAACTGTTTTTT. It specifies CASSGTGSEKLFF. The whole variable domain, remainder taken from reference TRBV19 and TRBJ1-4, is DGGITQSPKYLFRKEGQNVTLSCEQNLNHDAMYWYRQDPGQGLRLIYYSQIVNDFQKGDIAEGYSVSREKKESFPLTVTSAQKNPTAFYLCASSGTGSEKLFFGSGTQLSVL.

This clone appeared a few times. The chain has TRBV20-1 and TRBJ2-7; a possible D gene is TRBD1 (5 bases). From germline, CDR1 is DFQATT and CDR2 SNEGSKA (reference sequence). Trimming took off 0 bases at V and 12 bases at J, with 12 bases between the two ends. CDR3 length equals 11 residues. The chain's CDR3 is CSARDQGTVYF. The DNA of the CDR3 is TGCAGTGCTAGAGATCAGGGTACAGTGTACTTC.

In this sample, this clone turned up a few times. This chain uses TRBV6-5 with TRBJ2-2, with TRBD2 identical over 9 bases. J gave up 5 bases and V 10 bases, and 8 bases lay outside the gene matches. Per the germline V gene, CDR1 is MNHEY and CDR2 is SVGAGI. The CDR3 extends over 14 amino acids. This chain's CDR3 is CATLAGRRTGELFF. DNA for the CDR3: TGTGCCACCCTAGCGGGGCGGAGGACCGGGGAGCTGTTTTTT.

This clone was counted between two and nine times. This rearrangement joins TRBV7-8 to TRBJ1-4, with D tentatively TRBD1 (5 bases). The CDR3 contains 14 residues. V dropped 1 base and J dropped 5 bases, with 8 bases sitting between them. Germline loops: CDR1 SGHVS, CDR2 FQNEAQ. CDR3 coding DNA: TGTGCCAGCAGCTTAGAGACAGTAAATGAAAAACTGTTTTTT. Translating it yields CASSLETVNEKLFF.

This clone has only a few counts. The gene calls are TRBV7-9 and TRBJ1-1, with D possibly being TRBD1 (6 bases). The germline CDR1 and CDR2 sequences are SEHNR and FQNEAQ (reference sequence). The V end was cut by 2 bases, the J end by 0 bases, with 13 bases between. The CDR3 extends over 16 amino acids. The CDR3 DNA is TGTGCCAGCAGCTTATTTTTGGGGGCCGTGAACACTGAAGCTTTCTTT. Encoded protein: CASSLFLGAVNTEAFF.